This T cell receptor (beta chain) was captured by sequencing in a study of blood T cell repertoires in COVID-19. Study-wide context: Samples came from the United States, Italy and Spain, spanning acute and convalescent COVID-19. From T cells, B-cell-depleted T cells, or PBMCs came the material, which was cDNA or gDNA.

Authors' methods: Amplification with reference gene primers provided the estimates of nucleated cell counts. Here immunoSEQ multiplex PCR was the method, and the copy in TCRdb shows in-frame clones only, minus some. V, J and clone size were drawn from that table, and D and trimming were deduced from the DNA. Among under 350,000 clones listed, 65% to 90% were seen once. This CDR3 has 17 residues. V lost 2 bases and J lost 0, with 11 bases in between. The germline V gene encodes CDR1 MDHEN and CDR2 SYDVKM. Membership in each cohort depended on participant-reported clinical history. This sequence originates from a woman aged 40-49 years with acute COVID-19. Sequenced input: PBMCs or T cells enriched from blood (not recorded which). V usage is TRBV28 and J usage is TRBJ1-6; D not certain. The CDR3 bases are TGTGCCAGCAGTTTAATGGCCCAGCGCTCCTATAATTCACCCCTCCACTTT. Translating it yields CASSLMAQRSYNSPLHF.